This T cell receptor beta chain was captured by sequencing in a study of post-analysis software for immune sequencing data. Study background: Recorded subtypes: relapsing-remitting, secondary progressive, progressive-relapsing; some patients unannotated. Study-level findings and limits: Relative to controls, patients with multiple sclerosis showed significantly lower normalized Chao1 diversity. TRBV segments more frequent in patients than in controls numbered several and included TRBV5-6, TRBV5-1 and TRBV20-1.

Researchers reported that TCR beta cDNA libraries carried unique molecular identifiers. The T cell input of roughly 0.85 to 11 million gave around 450,000 cDNA molecules. In TCRdb, the PCR reads were re-called with MiXCR into one record per CDR3 protein. The sample lists a few hundred thousand distinct CDR3 sequences; 36% were seen once. As for this clonotype: The antigen is unknown. Germline is not matched at one junction end, which may reflect a read error.

CDR1 is MDHEN, CDR2 SYDVKM, per germline. The CDR3 runs 15 residues. The sample comprised blood. The chain employs TRBV28 and TRBJ2-3, with D perhaps assigned TRBD1 or TRBD2 (6 bases each). This TCR derives from a girl aged 5 to 17 with multiple sclerosis. CDR3 region: CASSLSGGRTDRQYF. CDR3 coding DNA: TGTGCCAGCAGTTTATCCGGGGGTCGGACAGATAGGCAGTATTTT.